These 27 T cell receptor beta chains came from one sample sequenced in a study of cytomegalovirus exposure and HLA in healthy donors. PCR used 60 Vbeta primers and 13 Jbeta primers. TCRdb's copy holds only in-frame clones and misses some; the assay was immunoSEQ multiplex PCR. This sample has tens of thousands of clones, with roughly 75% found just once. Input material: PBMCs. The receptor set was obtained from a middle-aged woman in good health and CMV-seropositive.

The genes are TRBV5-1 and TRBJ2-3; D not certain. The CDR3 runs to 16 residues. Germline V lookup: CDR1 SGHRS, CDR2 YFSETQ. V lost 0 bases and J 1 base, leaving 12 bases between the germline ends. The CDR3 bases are TGCGCCAGCAGCTTGGGAGGCACCCACGGCACAGATACGCAGTATTTT. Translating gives CASSLGGTHGTDTQYF.

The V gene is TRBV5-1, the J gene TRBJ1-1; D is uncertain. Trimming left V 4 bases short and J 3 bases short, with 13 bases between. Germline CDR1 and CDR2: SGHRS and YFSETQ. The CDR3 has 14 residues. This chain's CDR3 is CASSRRGIDTEAFF. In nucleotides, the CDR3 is TGCGCCAGCAGCCGGCGGGGAATCGACACTGAAGCTTTCTTT. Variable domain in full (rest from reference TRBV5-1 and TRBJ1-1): KAGVTQTPRYLIKTRGQQVTLSCSPISGHRSVSWYQQTPGQGLQFLFEYFSETQRNKGNFPGRFSGRQFSNSRSEMNVSTLELGDSALYLCASSRRGIDTEAFFGQGTRLTVV.

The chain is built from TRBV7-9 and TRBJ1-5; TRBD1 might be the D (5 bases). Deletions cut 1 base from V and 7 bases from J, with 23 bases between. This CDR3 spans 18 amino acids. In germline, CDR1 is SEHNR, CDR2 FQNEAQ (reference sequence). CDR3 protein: CASSLVIGGTLYQQPQHF. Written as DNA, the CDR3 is TGTGCCAGCAGCTTAGTAATCGGGGGTACACTTTATCAACAGCCCCAGCATTTT.

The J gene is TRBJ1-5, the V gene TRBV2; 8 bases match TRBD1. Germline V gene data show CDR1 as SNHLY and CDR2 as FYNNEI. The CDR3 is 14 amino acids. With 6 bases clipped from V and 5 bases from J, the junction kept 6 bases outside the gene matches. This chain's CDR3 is CASSGQGGDQPQHF. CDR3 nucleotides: TGTGCCAGCAGCGGACAGGGTGGGGATCAGCCCCAGCATTTT.

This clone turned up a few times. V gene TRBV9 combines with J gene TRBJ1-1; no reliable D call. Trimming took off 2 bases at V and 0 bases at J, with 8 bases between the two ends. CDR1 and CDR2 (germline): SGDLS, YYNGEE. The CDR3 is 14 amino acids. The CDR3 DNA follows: TGTGCCAGCAGCGTTTCCGGAGTGAACACTGAAGCTTTCTTT. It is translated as CASSVSGVNTEAFF.

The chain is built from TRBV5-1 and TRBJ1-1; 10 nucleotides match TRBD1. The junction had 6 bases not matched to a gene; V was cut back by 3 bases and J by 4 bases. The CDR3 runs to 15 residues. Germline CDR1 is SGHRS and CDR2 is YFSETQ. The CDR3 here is CASSSGGTGVTEAFF. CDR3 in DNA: TGCGCCAGCAGCTCCGGAGGGACAGGGGTCACTGAAGCTTTCTTT.

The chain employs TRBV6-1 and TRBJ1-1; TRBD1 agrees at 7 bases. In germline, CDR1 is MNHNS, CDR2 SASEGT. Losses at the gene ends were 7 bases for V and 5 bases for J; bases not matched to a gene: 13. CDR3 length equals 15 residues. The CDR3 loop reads CASIPGQNKRTEAFF. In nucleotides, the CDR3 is TGTGCCAGCATTCCGGGACAGAACAAGAGGACTGAAGCTTTCTTT.

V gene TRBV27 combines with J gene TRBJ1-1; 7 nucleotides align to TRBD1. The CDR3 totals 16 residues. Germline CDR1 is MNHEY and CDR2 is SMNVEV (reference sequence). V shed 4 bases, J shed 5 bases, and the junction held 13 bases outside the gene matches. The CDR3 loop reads CASSSGPTGRGTEAFF. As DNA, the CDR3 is TGTGCCAGCAGTTCAGGCCCGACAGGGCGGGGAACTGAAGCTTTCTTT.

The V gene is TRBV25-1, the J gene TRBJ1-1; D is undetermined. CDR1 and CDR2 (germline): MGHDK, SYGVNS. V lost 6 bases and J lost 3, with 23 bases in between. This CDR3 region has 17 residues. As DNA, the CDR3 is TGTGCCAGCAGGGCGAGACGGGAGACTTTACTAGACACTGAAGCTTTCTTT. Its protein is CASRARRETLLDTEAFF. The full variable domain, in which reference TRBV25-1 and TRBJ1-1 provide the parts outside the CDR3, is EADIYQTPRYLVIGTGKKITLECSQTMGHDKMYWYQQDPGMELHLIHYSYGVNSTEKGDLSSESTVSRIRTEHFPLTLESARPSHTSQYLCASRARRETLLDTEAFFGQGTRLTVV.

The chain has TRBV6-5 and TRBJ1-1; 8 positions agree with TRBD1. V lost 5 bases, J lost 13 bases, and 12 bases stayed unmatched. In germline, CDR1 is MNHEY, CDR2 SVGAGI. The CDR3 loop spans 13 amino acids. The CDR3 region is CASSTRTGLGGFF. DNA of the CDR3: TGTGCCAGCAGTACCCGGACAGGGCTAGGTGGTTTCTTT.

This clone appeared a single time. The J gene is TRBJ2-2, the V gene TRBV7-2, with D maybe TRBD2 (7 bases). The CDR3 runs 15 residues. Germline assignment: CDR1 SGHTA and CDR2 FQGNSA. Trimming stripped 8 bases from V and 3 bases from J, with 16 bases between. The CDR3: CASWRGPYDTGELFF. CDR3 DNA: TGTGCCAGCTGGCGGGGGCCTTACGACACCGGGGAGCTGTTTTTT.

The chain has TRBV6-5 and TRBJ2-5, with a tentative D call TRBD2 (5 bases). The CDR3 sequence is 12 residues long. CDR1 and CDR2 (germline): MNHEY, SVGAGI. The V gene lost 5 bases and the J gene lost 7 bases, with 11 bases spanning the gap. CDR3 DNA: TGTGCCAGCAGTGAGGTTGGAGGGACCCAGTACTTC. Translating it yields CASSEVGGTQYF.

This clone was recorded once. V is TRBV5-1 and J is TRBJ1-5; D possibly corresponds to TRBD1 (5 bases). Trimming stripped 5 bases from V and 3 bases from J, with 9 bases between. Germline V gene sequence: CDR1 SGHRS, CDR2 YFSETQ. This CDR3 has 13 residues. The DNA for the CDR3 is TGCGCCAGCAGTTCAGGGATCAATCAGCCCCAGCATTTT. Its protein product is CASSSGINQPQHF.

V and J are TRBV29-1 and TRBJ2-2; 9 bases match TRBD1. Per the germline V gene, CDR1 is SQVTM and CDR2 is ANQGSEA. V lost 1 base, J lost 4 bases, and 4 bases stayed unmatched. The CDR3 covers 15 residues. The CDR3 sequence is CSVEGTGVGTGELFF. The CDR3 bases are TGCAGCGTTGAAGGGACAGGGGTGGGCACCGGGGAGCTGTTTTTT.

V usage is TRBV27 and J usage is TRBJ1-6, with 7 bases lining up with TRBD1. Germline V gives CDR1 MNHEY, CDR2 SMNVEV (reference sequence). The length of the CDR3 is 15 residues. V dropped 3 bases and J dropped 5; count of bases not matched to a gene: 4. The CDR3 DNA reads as TGTGCCAGCAGTTTTTCGGGGACAGATAATTCACCCCTCCACTTT. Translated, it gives CASSFSGTDNSPLHF.

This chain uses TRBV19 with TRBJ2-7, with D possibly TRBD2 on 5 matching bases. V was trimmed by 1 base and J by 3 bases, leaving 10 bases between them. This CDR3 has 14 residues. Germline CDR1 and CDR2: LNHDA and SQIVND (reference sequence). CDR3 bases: TGTGCCAGTAGTATAGGGTACGGGGACTACGAGCAGTACTTC. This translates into CASSIGYGDYEQYF. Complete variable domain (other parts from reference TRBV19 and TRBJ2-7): DGGITQSPKYLFRKEGQNVTLSCEQNLNHDAMYWYRQDPGQGLRLIYYSQIVNDFQKGDIAEGYSVSREKKESFPLTVTSAQKNPTAFYLCASSIGYGDYEQYFGPGTRLTVT.

As DNA, the CDR3 is TGTGCCAGCAGCTCGCCCTCTCGGGGGGGCTTTAACTATGGCTACACCTTC. Protein: CASSSPSRGGFNYGYTF. The chain joins TRBV7-2 to TRBJ1-2; weak D call: TRBD1 (6 bases). Per the germline V gene, CDR1 is SGHTA and CDR2 is FQGNSA. The CDR3 sequence is 17 residues long. The germline V and J ends were trimmed by 4 bases and 1 base, with 19 bases remaining between them.

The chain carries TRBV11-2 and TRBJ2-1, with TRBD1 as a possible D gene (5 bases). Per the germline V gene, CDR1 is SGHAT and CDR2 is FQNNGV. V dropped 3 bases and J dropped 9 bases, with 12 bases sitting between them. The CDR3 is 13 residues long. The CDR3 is CASSFRANSEQFF. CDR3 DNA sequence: TGTGCCAGCAGCTTCAGGGCCAACAGTGAGCAGTTCTTC.

This CDR3 reads CASSRLRGETQYF. In nucleotides, the CDR3 is TGTGCCAGCAGCCGACTCCGAGGGGAGACCCAGTACTTC. The chain couples TRBV11-2 to TRBJ2-5, with D possibly TRBD2 on 5 matching bases. This CDR3 has 13 residues. The germline V gene has CDR1 SGHAT and CDR2 FQNNGV. V was clipped by 5 bases and J by 5 bases, with 12 bases between them.

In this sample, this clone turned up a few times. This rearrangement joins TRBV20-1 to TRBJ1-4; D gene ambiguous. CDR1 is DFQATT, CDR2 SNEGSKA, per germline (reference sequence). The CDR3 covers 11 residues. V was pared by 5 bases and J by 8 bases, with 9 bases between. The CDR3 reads CSAFPGEKLFF. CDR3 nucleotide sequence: TGCAGTGCTTTCCCGGGGGAAAAACTGTTTTTT.

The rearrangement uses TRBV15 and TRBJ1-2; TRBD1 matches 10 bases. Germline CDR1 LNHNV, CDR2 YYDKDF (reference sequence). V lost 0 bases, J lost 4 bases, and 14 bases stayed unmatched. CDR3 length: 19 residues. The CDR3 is CATSRERVYPGTGAYGYTF. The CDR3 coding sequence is TGTGCCACCAGCAGAGAGAGAGTCTACCCCGGGACAGGGGCCTATGGCTACACCTTC.

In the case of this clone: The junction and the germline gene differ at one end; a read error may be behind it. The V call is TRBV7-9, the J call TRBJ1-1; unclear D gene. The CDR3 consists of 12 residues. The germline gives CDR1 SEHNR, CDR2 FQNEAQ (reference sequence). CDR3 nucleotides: TGTTCCAGCAGCCCAGGAGGGACTGAAGCTTTCTTT. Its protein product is CSSSPGGTEAFF.

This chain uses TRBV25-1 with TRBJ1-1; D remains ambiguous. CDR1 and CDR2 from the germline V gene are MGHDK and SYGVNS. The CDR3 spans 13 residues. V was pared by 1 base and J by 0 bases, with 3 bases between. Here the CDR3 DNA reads TGTGCCAGCAGTGAATTATTGAACACTGAAGCTTTCTTT. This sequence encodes CASSELLNTEAFF.

CDR3 DNA sequence: TGTGCCAGTAGGGGGGCAGCCACGAACACCGGGGAGCTGTTTTTT. As protein: CASRGAATNTGELFF. The gene calls are TRBV19 and TRBJ2-2; a possible D gene is TRBD1 (6 bases). The V gene's germline CDR1 is LNHDA and CDR2 SQIVND (reference sequence). V lost 6 bases, J lost 0 bases, and 11 bases lay in between. The length of the CDR3 is 15 residues.

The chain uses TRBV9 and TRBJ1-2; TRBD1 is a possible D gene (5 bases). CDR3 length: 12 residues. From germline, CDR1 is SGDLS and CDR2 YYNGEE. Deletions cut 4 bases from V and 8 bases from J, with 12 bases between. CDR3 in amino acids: CASSLGKGGYTF. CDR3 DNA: TGTGCCAGCAGCTTGGGGAAGGGGGGCTACACCTTC.

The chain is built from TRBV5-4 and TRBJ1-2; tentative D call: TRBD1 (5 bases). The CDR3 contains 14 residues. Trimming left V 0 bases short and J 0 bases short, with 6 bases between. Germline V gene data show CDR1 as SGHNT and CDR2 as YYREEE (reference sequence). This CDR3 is CASSLGTPNYGYTF. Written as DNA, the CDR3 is TGTGCCAGCAGCTTGGGGACACCTAACTATGGCTACACCTTC. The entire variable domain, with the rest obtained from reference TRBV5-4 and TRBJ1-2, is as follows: ETGVTQSPTHLIKTRGQQVTLRCSSQSGHNTVSWYQQALGQGPQFIFQYYREEENGRGNFPPRFSGLQFPNYSSELNVNALELDDSALYLCASSLGTPNYGYTFGSGTRLTVV.

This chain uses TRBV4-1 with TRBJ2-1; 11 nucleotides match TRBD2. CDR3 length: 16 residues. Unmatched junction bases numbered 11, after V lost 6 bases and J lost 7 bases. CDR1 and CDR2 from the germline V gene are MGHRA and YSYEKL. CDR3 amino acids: CASRDIAGGPLNEQFF. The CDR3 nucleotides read TGCGCCAGCAGGGACATAGCGGGGGGGCCTTTGAATGAGCAGTTCTTC.